Following are 10 T cell receptor beta chains from one sample sequenced in a study of T cell responses to AZD1222 COVID-19 vaccine. Assay: immunoSEQ multiplex PCR; the TCRdb copy retains only in-frame clones and omits some. In the table there are 100,000 to 150,000 clones, 88% of which are singletons. The starting material was peripheral blood, obtained on day 0 of AZD1222 vaccination. These receptors were collected from an adult in good health.

This chain uses TRBV5-1 with TRBJ2-1; TRBD2 matches 9 bases. Germline-derived CDR1 and CDR2 are SGHRS and YFSETQ. The V and J ends lost 4 bases and 0 bases, in that order; junction bases with no gene match: 11. The CDR3 length is 18 residues. CDR3 DNA: TGCGCCAGCAGCCTCCAAACTCATAGCGGGAGCTCCTACAATGAGCAGTTCTTC. Its protein is CASSLQTHSGSSYNEQFF. The full variable domain, in which reference TRBV5-1 and TRBJ2-1 provide the parts outside the CDR3, is KAGVTQTPRYLIKTRGQQVTLSCSPISGHRSVSWYQQTPGQGLQFLFEYFSETQRNKGNFPGRFSGRQFSNSRSEMNVSTLELGDSALYLCASSLQTHSGSSYNEQFFGPGTRLTVL.

The chain combines TRBV24-1 with TRBJ2-1; TRBD2 aligns across 11 bases. J was trimmed by 8 bases and V by 10 bases; bases with no gene match: 9. The CDR3 consists of 14 residues. Germline values: CDR1 KGHDR, CDR2 SFDVKD. The CDR3: CATRTSGSGYEQFF. In DNA, the CDR3 is TGTGCCACACGTACTAGCGGGAGTGGCTATGAGCAGTTCTTC.

This chain connects TRBV7-2 to TRBJ2-7; D tentatively reads TRBD1 or TRBD2 (5 bases each). Trimming took 5 bases from V and 3 from J, leaving 14 bases between them. The CDR3 runs to 14 residues. Germline V gives CDR1 SGHTA, CDR2 FQGNSA. DNA for the CDR3: TGTGCCAGCAGCACGGGACCACACTACTACGAGCAGTACTTC. This sequence encodes CASSTGPHYYEQYF.

The rearrangement joins TRBV3-1 (or the pseudogene TRBV3-2) to TRBJ1-3, with a possible D match to TRBD1 (5 bases). This CDR3 comprises 13 residues. V was shortened by 2 bases and J by 12 bases, with 14 bases between the two germline ends. Per the germline V gene, CDR1 is LGHDT and CDR2 is YNNKEL (reference sequence). DNA of the CDR3: TGTGCCAGCAGCCAATCGAATGTTGGGGGCATATATTTT. Translation gives CASSQSNVGGIYF.

V gene TRBV7-2 combines with J gene TRBJ1-1; unclear D gene. The CDR3 runs 15 residues. Trimming stripped 4 bases from V and 3 bases from J, with 15 bases between. Per the germline V gene, CDR1 is SGHTA and CDR2 is FQGNSA. As DNA, the CDR3 is TGTGCCAGCAGCTCTGCGATCAGTGGGGACACTGAAGCTTTCTTT. The encoded protein is CASSSAISGDTEAFF.

This rearrangement joins TRBV24-1 to TRBJ2-3, with D tentatively TRBD1 (6 bases). The germline gives CDR1 KGHDR, CDR2 SFDVKD. The CDR3 covers 18 residues. The V end was cut by 4 bases, the J end by 0 bases, with 19 bases between. Here the CDR3 reads CATSDSPVTGLSTDTQYF. In DNA form, the CDR3 reads TGTGCCACCAGTGACTCCCCGGTGACAGGTCTTAGCACAGATACGCAGTATTTT.

The rearrangement links TRBV7-9 to TRBJ2-7, with 10 positions matching TRBD1. Unmatched junction bases numbered 11, after V lost 5 bases and J lost 7 bases. In germline, CDR1 is SEHNR, CDR2 FQNEAQ (reference sequence). CDR3 size: 15 residues. CDR3: CASSRSGTGVHEQYF. The CDR3 coding sequence is TGTGCCAGCAGCCGATCCGGGACAGGGGTTCATGAGCAGTACTTC.

The rearrangement joins TRBV2 to TRBJ2-2; 7 positions match TRBD2. V shed 4 bases, J shed 1 base, and the junction held 3 bases outside the gene matches. In germline, CDR1 is SNHLY, CDR2 FYNNEI. The CDR3 extends over 15 amino acids. In DNA form, the CDR3 reads TGTGCCAGCAGTGCGGCGGGGGTGAACACCGGGGAGCTGTTTTTT. It encodes CASSAAGVNTGELFF.

The chain links TRBV6-5 to TRBJ1-2; D call uncertain. The CDR3 runs 13 residues. V was trimmed by 5 bases and J by 8 bases, leaving 15 bases between them. From germline, CDR1 is MNHEY and CDR2 SVGAGI. The CDR3 spells CASSRALNRGYTF. The CDR3 DNA reads as TGTGCCAGCAGTCGAGCCTTAAATAGGGGCTACACCTTC.

The CDR3 nucleotides are TGCAGCGTCCTCCGCAGGGGGGACGGGGAGCTGTTTTTT. This gives the protein CSVLRRGDGELFF. The chain is built from TRBV29-1 and TRBJ2-2, with a tentative D call TRBD1 (7 bases). Trimming pared 6 bases from V and 7 bases from J, leaving 15 bases between. The CDR3 length is 13 residues. CDR1 SQVTM and CDR2 ANQGSEA come from the germline V gene.